The sample holds one count of the clone carrying this TCR beta chain. Germline loops: CDR1 MDHEN, CDR2 SYDVKM. The CDR3 consists of 15 residues. V shed 7 bases and J shed 0 bases, with 13 bases lying between them. This sample stems from a study of control samples from healthy donors and cancer patients. The table came from immunoSEQ multiplex PCR; TCRdb's copy has only in-frame clones and leaves some out. Among some 120,000 clones listed, 70% to 90% were seen once. The chain carries TRBV28 and TRBJ1-3, with D perhaps TRBD1 (5 bases). The sequence came from a man over 45 in good health. The sample taken for sequencing was blood. The CDR3 region has the DNA TGTGCCAGCAACCCCGATGGGGGCTCTGGAAACACCATATATTTT. This sequence encodes CASNPDGGSGNTIYF.